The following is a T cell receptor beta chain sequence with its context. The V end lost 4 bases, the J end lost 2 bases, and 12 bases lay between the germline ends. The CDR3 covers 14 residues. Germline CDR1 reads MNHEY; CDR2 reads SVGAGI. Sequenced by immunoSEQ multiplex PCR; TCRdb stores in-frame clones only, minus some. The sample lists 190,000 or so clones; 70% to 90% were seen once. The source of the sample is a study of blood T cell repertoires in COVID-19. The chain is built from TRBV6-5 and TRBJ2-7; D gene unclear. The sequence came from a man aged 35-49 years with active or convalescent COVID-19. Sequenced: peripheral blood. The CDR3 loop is CASSFDTSPYEQYF. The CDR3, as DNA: TGTGCCAGCAGTTTCGACACTTCACCCTACGAGCAGTACTTC.